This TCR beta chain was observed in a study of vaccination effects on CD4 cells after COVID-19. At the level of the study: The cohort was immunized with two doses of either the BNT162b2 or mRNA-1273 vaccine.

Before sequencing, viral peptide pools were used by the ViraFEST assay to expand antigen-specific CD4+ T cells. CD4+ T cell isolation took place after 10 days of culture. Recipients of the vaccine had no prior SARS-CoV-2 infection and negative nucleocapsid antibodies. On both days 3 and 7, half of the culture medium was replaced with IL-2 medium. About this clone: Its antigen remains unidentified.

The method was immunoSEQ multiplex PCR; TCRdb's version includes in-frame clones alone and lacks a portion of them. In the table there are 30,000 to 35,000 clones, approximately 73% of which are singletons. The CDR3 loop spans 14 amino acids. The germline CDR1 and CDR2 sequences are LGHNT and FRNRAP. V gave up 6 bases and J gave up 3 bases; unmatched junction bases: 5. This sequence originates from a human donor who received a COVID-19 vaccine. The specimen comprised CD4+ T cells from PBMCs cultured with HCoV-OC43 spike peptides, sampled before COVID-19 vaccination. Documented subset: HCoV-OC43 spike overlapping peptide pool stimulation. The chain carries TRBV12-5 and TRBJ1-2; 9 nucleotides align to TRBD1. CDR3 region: CASGSGTGHYGYTF. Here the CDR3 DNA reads TGTGCTAGTGGATCCGGGACAGGGCACTATGGCTACACCTTC. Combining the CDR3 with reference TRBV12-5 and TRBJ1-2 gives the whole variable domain DARVTQTPRHKVTEMGQEVTMRCQPILGHNTVFWYRQTMMQGLELLAYFRNRAPLDDSGMPKDRFSAEMPDATLATLKIQPSEPRDSAVYFCASGSGTGHYGYTFGSGTRLTVV.